Listed here are 20 T cell receptor beta chains from one sample, sequenced in a study of identical twins. MiXCR was run by TCRdb on the 5' RACE reads, yielding one entry per CDR3 protein. The sample carries some 630,000 distinct CDR3 sequences, about 7.1% recorded once. This sample was shared with a second study, whose subject was yellow fever vaccine responses in identical twins.

The sample comprised PBMCs. All receptors derive from a woman between 18 and 30 years old in good health.

This clonotype has at least ten counts. J is TRBJ2-7 and V is TRBV28; 8 bases are a match to TRBD2. V lost 8 bases and J lost 2; bases outside the gene matches: 14. The CDR3 runs to 16 residues. Germline assignment: CDR1 MDHEN and CDR2 SYDVKM. CDR3 sequence (DNA): TGTGCCAGCCGTACGATAATAGCGGGAACTACCTACGAGCAGTACTTC. Translation gives CASRTIIAGTTYEQYF.

The chain employs TRBV29-1 and TRBJ2-1; 14 nucleotides line up with TRBD2. V lost 6 bases, J lost 2 bases, and 15 bases stayed unmatched. The CDR3 length is 19 residues. Germline loops: CDR1 SQVTM, CDR2 ANQGSEA. CDR3 residues: CSVVSGTSGSKYAYNEQFF. As DNA, the CDR3 is TGCAGCGTCGTCTCCGGGACTAGCGGGAGTAAGTATGCCTACAATGAGCAGTTCTTC.

This clonotype was picked up many times. This chain connects TRBV7-3 to TRBJ1-2; tentative D call: TRBD1 (5 bases). In germline, CDR1 is SGHTA, CDR2 FQGTGA. There are 15 residues in the CDR3. V was shortened by 5 bases and J by 4 bases, with 17 bases between the two germline ends. This CDR3 is CASSPGGGFGYGYTF. In DNA, the CDR3 is TGTGCCAGCAGCCCCGGGGGGGGTTTTGGCTATGGCTACACCTTC.

This clonotype appeared a few times. The chain has TRBV20-1 and TRBJ2-7; possible D gene TRBD1, 6 bases. Germline loops: CDR1 DFQATT, CDR2 SNEGSKA (reference sequence). The V end was cut by 4 bases, the J end by 7 bases, with 23 bases between. CDR3 length: 15 amino acids. The CDR3 region is CSATFPLGQFGEQYF. In nucleotides, the CDR3 is TGCAGTGCTACGTTTCCACTCGGACAGTTTGGAGAGCAGTACTTC.

This clonotype was observed many times. The gene calls are TRBV5-1 and TRBJ1-2; 9 nucleotides align to TRBD1. In germline, CDR1 is SGHRS, CDR2 YFSETQ. V lost 3 bases to trimming and J lost 2 bases; unmatched junction nucleotides: 8. CDR3 length: 16 residues. The CDR3 region is CASSSETGGRNYGYTF. The CDR3 coding sequence is TGCGCCAGCAGCTCCGAGACAGGGGGAAGAAACTATGGCTACACCTTC.

This clonotype was detected a few times. The chain employs TRBV24-1 and TRBJ2-2; no clear D gene. Trimming removed 9 bases at V and 5 bases at J, with 9 bases between. Germline CDR1 is KGHDR and CDR2 is SFDVKD. The CDR3 covers 12 residues. As DNA, the CDR3 is TGTGCCACCCACAGCGAAACCGGGGAGCTGTTTTTT. Translated, it gives CATHSETGELFF.

Only a few counts were recorded for this clonotype. The chain combines TRBV24-1 with TRBJ1-5; TRBD1 might be the D (6 bases). CDR3 length equals 12 residues. Germline assignment: CDR1 KGHDR and CDR2 SFDVKD. V was trimmed by 5 bases and J by 6 bases, leaving 7 bases between them. Here the CDR3 DNA reads TGTGCCACCAGTGTAGGGGGTCAGCCCCAGCATTTT. As protein: CATSVGGQPQHF.

This clonotype was counted only a few times. This chain links TRBV29-1 with TRBJ2-7; D is possibly TRBD2 (6 bases). The CDR3 is 14 residues long. Germline CDR1 reads SQVTM; CDR2 reads ANQGSEA. V was shortened by 7 bases and J by 1 base, with 17 bases between the two germline ends. CDR3 amino acids: CSAYGWGGSYEQYF. CDR3 coding DNA: TGCAGCGCCTACGGGTGGGGAGGATCCTACGAGCAGTACTTC.

This clonotype was counted many times. V is TRBV29-1 and J is TRBJ1-1; perhaps TRBD1 as D (5 bases). The length of the CDR3 is 11 residues. CDR1 SQVTM and CDR2 ANQGSEA come from the germline V gene. The CDR3: CSVPRGTEAFF. In DNA, the CDR3 is TGCAGTGTCCCGAGGGGCACTGAAGCTTTCTTT.

This clonotype occurred many times. This chain uses TRBV12-3 or TRBV12-4 with TRBJ2-2; 8 nucleotides align to TRBD1. The CDR3 runs to 14 residues. Losses at the gene ends were 6 bases for V and 5 bases for J; bases not matched to a gene: 5. Written as DNA, the CDR3 is TGTGCCAGCAGCCAGGGGGCAGGTACCGGGGAGCTGTTTTTT. It specifies CASSQGAGTGELFF.

The chain has TRBV5-5 and TRBJ2-7, with 13 bases lining up with TRBD2. This CDR3 region has 18 residues. Germline assignment: CDR1 SGHKS and CDR2 YYEKEE (reference sequence). With 2 bases clipped from V and 2 bases from J, the junction kept 10 bases outside the gene matches. In DNA form, the CDR3 reads TGTGCCAGCAGCTTAGGACTAGCGGGGGCCTCACGAACCTACGAGCAGTACGTC. Translation: CASSLGLAGASRTYEQYV.

V is TRBV6-2 or TRBV6-3 and J is TRBJ2-7; D possibly matches TRBD1 or TRBD2 (5 bases each). Trimming took off 6 bases at V and 0 bases at J, with 24 bases between the two ends. The CDR3 consists of 18 residues. CDR1 is MNHEY, CDR2 SVGEGT, per germline. CDR3 sequence (DNA): TGTGCCAGCAGCCCTCCGAGGGATGGGACGGAGAGCTCCTACGAGCAGTACGTC. It translates to CASSPPRDGTESSYEQYV.

This clonotype was observed at least ten times. V gene TRBV10-1 combines with J gene TRBJ2-2; D gene unclear. This CDR3 has 14 amino acids. The germline CDR1 and CDR2 sequences are WNHNN and SYGVQD (reference sequence). V lost 3 bases, J lost 1 base, and 6 bases lay in between. CDR3 sequence: CASSDRKNTGELFF. The CDR3 DNA reads as TGCGCCAGCAGTGACCGCAAGAACACCGGGGAGCTGTTTTTT.

This clonotype has at least ten counts. The chain has TRBV24-1 and TRBJ2-6; 9 bases map to TRBD1. In germline, CDR1 is KGHDR, CDR2 SFDVKD. The CDR3 has 18 residues. With 4 bases clipped from V and 0 bases from J, the junction kept 6 bases outside the gene matches. In DNA form, the CDR3 reads TGTGCCACCAGTGAGTGGACAGGGGACCGCTCTGGGGCCAACGTCCTGACTTTC. It codes for CATSEWTGDRSGANVLTF.

This clonotype showed up many times. V is TRBV5-1 and J is TRBJ1-1; D call uncertain. V lost 4 bases and J lost 7, with 11 bases in between. The length of the CDR3 is 12 residues. Per the germline V gene, CDR1 is SGHRS and CDR2 is YFSETQ. The CDR3 loop is CASSREVGEAFF. CDR3 in DNA: TGCGCCAGCAGCAGGGAGGTAGGTGAAGCTTTCTTT.

This clonotype has just a few counts. This chain connects TRBV28 to TRBJ2-5; TRBD2 matches 9 bases. This CDR3 has 16 amino acids. Per germline, CDR1 MDHEN and CDR2 SYDVKM. J lost 8 bases, V lost 3 bases, and 13 bases had no gene match. The CDR3 nucleotides read TGTGCCAGCAGTTTTCCCCGGCGGGAGGGACTAGCTACCCAGTACTTC. This translates into CASSFPRREGLATQYF.

This clonotype was counted many times. The chain carries TRBV12-3 or TRBV12-4 and TRBJ2-3; weak D call: TRBD1 (6 bases). The CDR3 sequence is 14 residues long. The V end lost 7 bases, the J end lost 2 bases, and 13 bases lay between the germline ends. The CDR3 DNA reads TGTGCCAGCACCCCCGGACAGTTCACAGATACGCAGTATTTT. Protein product: CASTPGQFTDTQYF.

This clonotype was counted many times. The chain combines TRBV15 with TRBJ1-1; D unresolved. Germline-derived CDR1 and CDR2 are LNHNV and YYDKDF (reference sequence). This CDR3 comprises 15 residues. Trimming shortened V by 4 bases and J by 6 bases, and 18 bases separated the two germline ends. The CDR3 DNA is TGTGCCACCAGCACAGGAGGAGGAGATTCGGCTGAAGCTTTCTTT. Amino acid sequence: CATSTGGGDSAEAFF.

This clonotype occurred a few times. The chain has TRBV12-3 or TRBV12-4 and TRBJ2-7; TRBD1 matches 7 bases. The V and J ends lost 7 bases and 5 bases, in that order; junction bases with no gene match: 11. CDR3 length: 14 amino acids. The DNA for the CDR3 is TGTGCCAGCACCCTCATGGACAGGTTCCACGAGCAGTACTTC. Protein sequence: CASTLMDRFHEQYF.

The table lists this clonotype with many counts. The CDR3 DNA reads as TGTGCCAGCAGCCATAAGGGAGACTATGGCTACACCTTC. Amino acids: CASSHKGDYGYTF. This sequence joins TRBV3-1 and TRBJ1-2; D unclear. V lost 3 bases to trimming and J lost 3 bases, with 8 bases between them. CDR3 length: 13 amino acids. CDR1 and CDR2 from the germline V gene are LGHDT and YNNKEL (reference sequence). The full variable domain, with the rest looked up from reference TRBV3-1 and TRBJ1-2, is DTAVSQTPKYLVTQMGNDKSIKCEQNLGHDTMYWYKQDSKKFLKIMFSYNNKELIINETVPNRFSPKSPDKAHLNLHINSLELGDSAVYFCASSHKGDYGYTFGSGTRLTVV.